The clone carrying this T cell receptor (beta chain) was found a few times. Its antigen is unidentified. The authors sorted CD4+ naive, central memory, regulatory and stem cell-like memory cells via CD45RO/CCR7/CD25/CD127/CD95/CD27. This sample was taken from a study of beta chain features in type 1 diabetes. Every isolated RNA sample was fully reverse transcribed, so sequencing captured expressed TCRB transcripts. TCRdb's copy holds only in-frame clones and misses some; the assay was immunoSEQ multiplex PCR. The table has more than 300,000 clones, around an eighth seen once. Overall study findings and caveats: Patients' naive, central memory and regulatory TCRB repertoires appeared more alike than those of healthy donors. cDNA-based sequencing might over-represent cells highly expressing TCR. A potential PCR bias toward shorter templates would be equal in patient and control samples.

V shed 4 bases and J shed 0 bases, with 10 bases lying between them. The CDR3 runs 14 residues. Germline V gene sequence: CDR1 SEHNR, CDR2 FQNEAQ (reference sequence). The rearrangement links TRBV7-9 to TRBJ2-7; D possibly corresponds to TRBD2 (6 bases). This clonotype originated in a man in his late teens or twenties in good health. The sample was naive CD4+ T cells from blood. Here the CDR3 DNA reads TGTGCCAGCAGCTACCGGGACTTCTCCTACGAGCAGTACTTC. This sequence encodes CASSYRDFSYEQYF.